The entry below gives a single T cell receptor beta chain sequence along with its context. Its target is not known. In the PCR, 60 Vbeta and 13 Jbeta primers were used. Using immunoSEQ multiplex PCR, the repertoire was profiled, and TCRdb retains in-frame clones only, with some absent. The sample lists about 160,000 clones; around 74% were seen once. Germline-derived CDR1 and CDR2 are SGHRS and YFSETQ. This CDR3 spans 14 amino acids. After removal of 1 base from V and 6 bases from J, the junction contained 2 bases not matched to a gene. The data were taken from a study of cytomegalovirus exposure and HLA in healthy donors. Study observations and caveats: TCR association rates varied by HLA locus in a later analysis, with DRB1 highest and HLA-C lowest. Versus the approximately 700-donor mean, an Asian-associated ancestry cluster reportedly showed fewer N-insertions in a later analysis. TCR beta V- and J-gene trimming, according to a later analysis, was linked to a missense DCLRE1C variant. Rare sequences made up most TCRs, while some public TCRs were found in many donors.

Sequences were obtained from PBMCs. V gene TRBV5-1 combines with J gene TRBJ2-1; 9 nucleotides line up with TRBD1. This clonotype was obtained from a woman aged 30 to 39 in good health and CMV-seronegative. In DNA, the CDR3 is TGCGCCAGCAGCTTGATGGACAGGGGCAATGAGCAGTTCTTC. Translated, it gives CASSLMDRGNEQFF.